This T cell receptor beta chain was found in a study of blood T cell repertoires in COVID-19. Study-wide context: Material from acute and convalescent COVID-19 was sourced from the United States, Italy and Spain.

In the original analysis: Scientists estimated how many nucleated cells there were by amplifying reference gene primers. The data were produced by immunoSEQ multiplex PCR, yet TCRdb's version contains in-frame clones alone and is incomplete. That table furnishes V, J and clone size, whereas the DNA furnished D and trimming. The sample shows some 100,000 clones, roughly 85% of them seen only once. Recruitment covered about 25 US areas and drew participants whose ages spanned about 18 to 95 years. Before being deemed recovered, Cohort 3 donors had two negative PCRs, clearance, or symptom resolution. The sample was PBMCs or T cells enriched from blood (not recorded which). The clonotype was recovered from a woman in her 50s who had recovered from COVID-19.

CDR3 loop: CARMGGRFPEAFF. The CDR3 bases are TGTGCTCGAATGGGGGGGCGTTTTCCTGAAGCTTTCTTT. The chain has TRBV19 and TRBJ1-1; possibly TRBD1 for D (6 bases). This CDR3 region has 13 residues. Per the germline V gene, CDR1 is LNHDA and CDR2 is SQIVND (reference sequence).